Below, 31 T cell receptor beta chains from the same sample are listed, as sequenced in a study of T-cell memory formation after mild COVID-19. TCRdb independently ran MiXCR on the 5' RACE reads; one entry per CDR3 protein. This table has roughly 170,000 distinct CDR3 sequences, roughly a fifth appearing once. The sample taken for sequencing was PBMCs or a T cell subset sorted from them (not recorded which). The receptors originated from an adult woman who had mild COVID-19 (a few samples of this study predate the infection). Cell type and time point are not known.

In its sample, this clonotype was seen a few times. The genes are TRBV25-1 and TRBJ2-1, with D hard to call. The CDR3 is 14 residues long. Trimming left V 2 bases short and J 5 bases short, with 10 bases between. The V gene's germline CDR1 is MGHDK and CDR2 SYGVNS. CDR3 protein: CASSEDHSDNEQFF. The CDR3 region has the DNA TGTGCCAGCAGTGAAGATCACAGCGACAATGAGCAGTTCTTC.

The table lists this clonotype with a few counts. V and J are TRBV6-5 and TRBJ2-7; D gene ambiguous. Germline CDR1 reads MNHEY; CDR2 reads SVGAGI. This CDR3 region has 12 residues. The V end was cut by 5 bases, the J end by 4 bases, with 9 bases between. CDR3 sequence (DNA): TGTGCCAGCAGTCCTAACGGTTACGAGCAGTACTTC. It is translated as CASSPNGYEQYF.

V and J are TRBV6-6 and TRBJ2-1, with 8 bases fitting TRBD2. The germline V gene encodes CDR1 MNHNY and CDR2 SVGAGI (reference sequence). Trimming took 0 bases from V and 5 from J; bases not matched to a gene: 24. CDR3 size: 22 residues. DNA of the CDR3: TGTGCCAGCAGTTACTCGACGGGTACAGGGAGCTGGGTCGGGGGGGCCGACAATGAGCAGTTCTTC. This codes for CASSYSTGTGSWVGGADNEQFF.

This clonotype occurred a few times. The chain uses TRBV7-9 and TRBJ1-1; the D gene is possibly TRBD1 (6 bases). V lost 5 bases and J 1 base, leaving 20 bases between the germline ends. The germline CDR1 and CDR2 sequences are SEHNR and FQNEAQ (reference sequence). CDR3 length: 17 amino acids. The CDR3 here is CASSNWMGGPENTEAFF. Here the CDR3 DNA reads TGTGCCAGCAGCAATTGGATGGGGGGGCCCGAGAACACTGAAGCTTTCTTT.

V gene TRBV6-1 combines with J gene TRBJ2-2; 9 bases align to TRBD1. The V segment lost 3 bases and the J segment 7 bases; nucleotides outside the gene matches: 6. The CDR3 is made up of 15 amino acids. Germline V gene lookup returns CDR1 MNHNS and CDR2 SASEGT. This CDR3 is CASSDTQGANGELFF. The CDR3 DNA sequence: TGTGCCAGCAGTGACACACAGGGGGCGAACGGGGAGCTGTTTTTT.

This clonotype turned up a few times. The chain carries TRBV7-9 and TRBJ2-2; D possibly uses TRBD1 or TRBD2 (5 bases each). The CDR3 length is 18 residues. Per germline, CDR1 SEHNR and CDR2 FQNEAQ (reference sequence). The germline V and J ends were trimmed by 2 bases and 0 bases, with 16 bases remaining between them. CDR3 in DNA: TGTGCCAGCAGCTTATGGGGCGATGGGGAGCCGAACACCGGGGAGCTGTTTTTT. This gives the protein CASSLWGDGEPNTGELFF.

This chain uses TRBV25-1 with TRBJ1-5; TRBD1 matches at 8 bases. The CDR3 extends over 19 amino acids. CDR1 MGHDK and CDR2 SYGVNS come from the germline V gene. V lost 2 bases to trimming and J lost 2 bases; unmatched junction nucleotides: 14. CDR3 sequence (DNA): TGTGCCAGCAGTGAAGGAGGAAATACAGGGGGATTGGGCAATCAGCCCCAGCATTTT. Translating it yields CASSEGGNTGGLGNQPQHF.

The chain uses TRBV20-1 and TRBJ1-5; the D gene is possibly TRBD1 (6 bases). The CDR3 covers 14 residues. Germline V gene data show CDR1 as DFQATT and CDR2 as SNEGSKA (reference sequence). The V end lost 5 bases, the J end lost 6 bases, and 17 bases lay between the germline ends. The CDR3 loop is CSAPKGGVGQPQHF. The CDR3 DNA reads as TGCAGTGCTCCTAAGGGGGGGGTTGGTCAGCCCCAGCATTTT.

This chain links TRBV20-1 with TRBJ2-7; the match to TRBD2 covers 7 bases. CDR1 DFQATT and CDR2 SNEGSKA come from the germline V gene (reference sequence). J gave up 0 bases and V 0 bases, and 2 bases lay outside the gene matches. The CDR3 spans 14 residues. The CDR3 region has the DNA TGCAGTGCTAGAGACCCTAGCGGCTCCTACGAGCAGTACTTC. Its translation is CSARDPSGSYEQYF.

This clonotype has just a few counts. The rearrangement links TRBV6-1 to TRBJ2-2; 9 bases fit TRBD2. The V gene's germline CDR1 is MNHNS and CDR2 SASEGT. The CDR3 sequence is 16 residues long. J lost 2 bases, V lost 5 bases, and 6 bases had no gene match. The CDR3 bases are TGTGCCAGCAGTAAGATAGCGGGAGTCAACACCGGGGAGCTGTTTTTT. This gives the protein CASSKIAGVNTGELFF.

The V gene is TRBV27, the J gene TRBJ1-5, with TRBD1 identical over 11 bases. This CDR3 has 18 residues. Germline trimming cut 6 bases from V and 4 bases from J; bases unmatched to any gene: 14. CDR1 MNHEY and CDR2 SMNVEV come from the germline V gene (reference sequence). The CDR3 here is CASSWTGGSLVVNQPQHF. The CDR3 region has the DNA TGTGCCAGCAGCTGGACAGGGGGCTCCCTAGTAGTTAATCAGCCCCAGCATTTT.

This clonotype was observed a handful of times. CDR3 loop: CATGQGGDHEQYF. The CDR3 DNA reads as TGTGCCACCGGCCAAGGAGGCGACCACGAGCAGTACTTC. The chain employs TRBV24-1 and TRBJ2-7, with D perhaps TRBD2 (5 bases). Trimming left V 9 bases short and J 5 bases short, with 16 bases between. Germline assignment: CDR1 KGHDR and CDR2 SFDVKD. The CDR3 has 13 amino acids.

This clonotype was counted between two and nine times. The chain couples TRBV7-9 to TRBJ2-3; TRBD2 aligns across 7 bases. The CDR3 consists of 16 residues. Germline V gene sequence: CDR1 SEHNR, CDR2 FQNEAQ (reference sequence). V gave up 5 bases and J gave up 2 bases; unmatched junction bases: 10. CDR3: CASSLLGGGITDTQYF. CDR3 nucleotides: TGTGCCAGCAGCCTCTTGGGGGGGGGTATCACAGATACGCAGTATTTT.

The chain uses TRBV13 and TRBJ2-7; 9 bases agree with TRBD2. Germline loops: CDR1 PRHDT, CDR2 FYEKMQ (reference sequence). The V gene end was trimmed by 0 bases and the J gene end by 2 bases; junction bases not matched to a gene: 14. This CDR3 comprises 19 residues. CDR3 nucleotide sequence: TGTGCCAGCAGCTTAGGCGCGACTAGCGGAGGGGGATGGGCCTACGAGCAGTACTTC. It yields the protein CASSLGATSGGGWAYEQYF.

This clonotype was seen many times. CDR3 coding DNA: TGTGCCAGCAGCTTCCCTAGCGGCCTCGGCTCCTACAATGAGCAGTTCTTC. Amino acid sequence: CASSFPSGLGSYNEQFF. The genes are TRBV7-9 and TRBJ2-1; TRBD2 agrees at 7 bases. Germline V lookup: CDR1 SEHNR, CDR2 FQNEAQ (reference sequence). The CDR3 consists of 17 residues. After removal of 3 bases from V and 0 bases from J, the junction contained 8 bases not matched to a gene.

This clonotype was seen a handful of times. The rearrangement links TRBV6-5 to TRBJ2-1; 10 nucleotides align to TRBD2. Germline V gene data show CDR1 as MNHEY and CDR2 as SVGAGI. This CDR3 has 20 amino acids. J was trimmed by 0 bases and V by 5 bases; bases with no gene match: 16. CDR3 loop: CASSKTGTSDRLSSYNEQFF. As DNA, the CDR3 is TGTGCCAGCAGTAAAACCGGGACTAGCGACCGCTTAAGCTCCTACAATGAGCAGTTCTTC.

This chain uses TRBV4-1 with TRBJ2-2, with D perhaps TRBD2 (6 bases). This CDR3 has 16 residues. The V gene's germline CDR1 is MGHRA and CDR2 YSYEKL. The V end lost 3 bases, the J end lost 5 bases, and 16 bases lay between the germline ends. CDR3: CASSHSPASGTGELFF. CDR3 bases: TGCGCCAGCAGCCATTCCCCGGCCAGCGGGACCGGGGAGCTGTTTTTT.

This clonotype showed up just a few times. V gene TRBV9 combines with J gene TRBJ1-5; a weak D match, TRBD1 (5 bases). Looked up from germline, CDR1 is SGDLS and CDR2 is YYNGEE. The CDR3 loop spans 15 amino acids. V was shortened by 2 bases and J by 5 bases, with 14 bases between the two germline ends. The CDR3 reads CASSVGGQGDQPQHF. CDR3 sequence (DNA): TGTGCCAGCAGCGTGGGGGGTCAGGGTGATCAGCCCCAGCATTTT.

J is TRBJ2-5 and V is TRBV20-1; unclear D gene. Per germline, CDR1 DFQATT and CDR2 SNEGSKA (reference sequence). This CDR3 spans 14 amino acids. The V end lost 0 bases, the J end lost 0 bases, and 8 bases lay between the germline ends. The CDR3 is CSARDLADQETQYF. The DNA for the CDR3 is TGCAGTGCTAGAGACTTGGCAGACCAAGAGACCCAGTACTTC.

This clonotype was found a few times. The chain recombines TRBV9 with TRBJ1-1; possible D gene TRBD1, 6 bases. Trimming removed 5 bases from V and 9 bases from J, with 20 bases in between. The CDR3 sequence is 14 residues long. Per the germline V gene, CDR1 is SGDLS and CDR2 is YYNGEE. CDR3 nucleotides: TGTGCCAGCAGTCTAACGGGGGGCGCGGTACAAGCTTTCTTT. It translates to CASSLTGGAVQAFF.

The table lists this clonotype with a few counts. This chain joins TRBV18 and TRBJ2-1; TRBD2 agrees at 12 bases. CDR3 length equals 16 residues. The V and J ends lost 3 bases and 8 bases, in that order; junction bases with no gene match: 8. Germline assignment: CDR1 KGHSH and CDR2 LQKENI. CDR3 nucleotides: TGTGCCAGCTCACCGTGGACTAGCGGGAAATTAGATGAGCAGTTCTTC. Protein: CASSPWTSGKLDEQFF.

This clonotype was counted many times. The rearrangement joins TRBV27 to TRBJ2-2; TRBD2 matches at 7 bases. CDR1 is MNHEY and CDR2 is SMNVEV in the germline V gene (reference sequence). V trimming: 5 bases; J trimming: 3 bases; junction bases outside the gene matches: 12. The CDR3 has 17 residues. The CDR3 is CASSGTGGSLYTGELFF. As DNA, the CDR3 is TGTGCCAGCAGTGGAACGGGCGGGAGTCTTTACACCGGGGAGCTGTTTTTT.

The chain carries TRBV4-1 and TRBJ1-5; tentative D call: TRBD1 (6 bases). Germline loops: CDR1 MGHRA, CDR2 YSYEKL. This CDR3 region has 15 residues. The V and J ends lost 0 bases and 6 bases respectively, with 12 bases between them. This CDR3 is CASSQDDEGGQPQHF. The CDR3 region has the DNA TGCGCCAGCAGCCAAGATGACGAGGGGGGTCAGCCCCAGCATTTT.

Only a few counts were recorded for this clonotype. The chain carries TRBV7-2 and TRBJ2-7; D gene unclear. Trimming left V 3 bases short and J 0 bases short, with 9 bases between. Germline V lookup: CDR1 SGHTA, CDR2 FQGNSA. CDR3 size: 14 residues. CDR3 region: CASSFVTDSYEQYF. The CDR3 region has the DNA TGTGCCAGCAGCTTCGTGACGGACTCCTACGAGCAGTACTTC. Supplemented by reference TRBV7-2 and TRBJ2-7, the full variable domain reads GAGVSQSPSNKVTEKGKDVELRCDPISGHTALYWYRQSLGQGLEFLIYFQGNSAPDKSGLPSDRFSAERTGGSVSTLTIQRTQQEDSAVYLCASSFVTDSYEQYFGPGTRLTVT.

The V gene is TRBV4-3, the J gene TRBJ2-3; TRBD1 is a possible D gene (6 bases). Germline loops: CDR1 LGHNA, CDR2 YSLEER. This CDR3 region has 16 residues. Trimming stripped 0 bases from V and 3 bases from J, with 13 bases between. CDR3 amino acids: CASSQDLAGTTDTQYF. The CDR3 DNA sequence: TGCGCCAGCAGCCAAGATCTCGCAGGGACAACAGATACGCAGTATTTT.

This clonotype occurred a few times. The chain uses TRBV7-6 and TRBJ2-7, with 7 bases identical to TRBD2. V lost 3 bases and J lost 6; bases outside the gene matches: 11. Germline V gives CDR1 SGHVS, CDR2 FNYEAQ. This CDR3 comprises 15 residues. As DNA, the CDR3 is TGTGCCAGCAGCTTTGGGGGGGTCCGGGCCGGCGAGCAGTACTTC. Amino acid sequence: CASSFGGVRAGEQYF. The full variable domain, in which reference TRBV7-6 and TRBJ2-7 provide the parts outside the CDR3, is GAGVSQSPRYKVTKRGQDVALRCDPISGHVSLYWYRQALGQGPEFLTYFNYEAQQDKSGLPNDRFSAERPEGSISTLTIQRTEQRDSAMYRCASSFGGVRAGEQYFGPGTRLTVT.

The chain recombines TRBV7-9 with TRBJ2-1, with D perhaps matching TRBD1 or TRBD2 (5 bases each). With 4 bases removed from V and 10 bases from J, the gap between germline ends came to 11 bases. Germline assignment: CDR1 SEHNR and CDR2 FQNEAQ (reference sequence). This CDR3 comprises 12 residues. DNA of the CDR3: TGTGCCAGCAGCTCCCTGGGGGAAGAGCAGTTCTTC. This translates into CASSSLGEEQFF.

The chain uses TRBV5-1 and TRBJ1-6; possibly TRBD1 for D (5 bases). The CDR3 is 15 amino acids. V was trimmed by 1 base and J by 7 bases, leaving 12 bases between them. Germline V gives CDR1 SGHRS, CDR2 YFSETQ. The CDR3 DNA is TGCGCCAGCAGCTTGAGGACCGGGGGGAATTCACCCCTCCACTTT. Amino acids: CASSLRTGGNSPLHF. Combining the CDR3 with reference TRBV5-1 and TRBJ1-6 gives the whole variable domain KAGVTQTPRYLIKTRGQQVTLSCSPISGHRSVSWYQQTPGQGLQFLFEYFSETQRNKGNFPGRFSGRQFSNSRSEMNVSTLELGDSALYLCASSLRTGGNSPLHFGNGTRLTVT.

This sequence joins TRBV20-1 and TRBJ1-4; D call uncertain. Trimming took off 5 bases at V and 6 bases at J, with 7 bases between the two ends. In germline, CDR1 is DFQATT, CDR2 SNEGSKA (reference sequence). CDR3 size: 11 residues. CDR3 region: CSAERDEKLFF. The CDR3 nucleotides are TGCAGTGCTGAACGAGATGAAAAACTGTTTTTT.

This clonotype has just a few counts. The V call is TRBV9, the J call TRBJ2-2; 7 bases are shared with TRBD2. Germline values: CDR1 SGDLS, CDR2 YYNGEE. CDR3 size: 14 residues. The V segment lost 2 bases and the J segment 6 bases; nucleotides outside the gene matches: 4. In nucleotides, the CDR3 is TGTGCCAGCAGCGTTTCGAGCGGGGCCGGGGAGCTGTTTTTT. It yields the protein CASSVSSGAGELFF. Together with reference TRBV9 and TRBJ2-2, the CDR3 gives the full variable domain: DSGVTQTPKHLITATGQRVTLRCSPRSGDLSVYWYQQSLDQGLQFLIQYYNGEERAKGNILERFSAQQFPDLHSELNLSSLELGDSALYFCASSVSSGAGELFFGEGSRLTVL.

This clonotype was found once. The rearrangement uses TRBV7-8 and TRBJ2-1, with a tentative D call TRBD2 (6 bases). The CDR3 is 15 amino acids. V shed 9 bases and J shed 4 bases, with 19 bases lying between them. Per germline, CDR1 SGHVS and CDR2 FQNEAQ. The CDR3 loop is CASFPTRFGYNEQFF. CDR3 nucleotides: TGTGCCAGTTTCCCGACTAGATTTGGGTACAATGAGCAGTTCTTC. Combining the CDR3 with reference TRBV7-8 and TRBJ2-1 gives the whole variable domain GAGVSQSPRYKVAKRGQDVALRCDPISGHVSLFWYQQALGQGPEFLTYFQNEAQLDKSGLPSDRFFAERPEGSVSTLKIQRTQQEDSAVYLCASFPTRFGYNEQFFGPGTRLTVL.